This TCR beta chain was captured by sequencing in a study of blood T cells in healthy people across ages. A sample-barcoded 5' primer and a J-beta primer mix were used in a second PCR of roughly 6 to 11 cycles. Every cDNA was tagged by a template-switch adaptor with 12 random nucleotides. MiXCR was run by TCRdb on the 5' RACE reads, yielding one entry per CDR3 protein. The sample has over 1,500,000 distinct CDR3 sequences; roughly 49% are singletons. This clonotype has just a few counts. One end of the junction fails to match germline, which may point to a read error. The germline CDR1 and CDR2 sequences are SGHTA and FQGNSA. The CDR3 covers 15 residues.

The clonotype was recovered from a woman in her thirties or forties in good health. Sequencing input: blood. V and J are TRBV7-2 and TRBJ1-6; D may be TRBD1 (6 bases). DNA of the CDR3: TGTGCCAGCAGCCGACGACAGGTCGAGTATTCGCCCCTCCACTTT. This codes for CASSRRQVEYSPLHF.